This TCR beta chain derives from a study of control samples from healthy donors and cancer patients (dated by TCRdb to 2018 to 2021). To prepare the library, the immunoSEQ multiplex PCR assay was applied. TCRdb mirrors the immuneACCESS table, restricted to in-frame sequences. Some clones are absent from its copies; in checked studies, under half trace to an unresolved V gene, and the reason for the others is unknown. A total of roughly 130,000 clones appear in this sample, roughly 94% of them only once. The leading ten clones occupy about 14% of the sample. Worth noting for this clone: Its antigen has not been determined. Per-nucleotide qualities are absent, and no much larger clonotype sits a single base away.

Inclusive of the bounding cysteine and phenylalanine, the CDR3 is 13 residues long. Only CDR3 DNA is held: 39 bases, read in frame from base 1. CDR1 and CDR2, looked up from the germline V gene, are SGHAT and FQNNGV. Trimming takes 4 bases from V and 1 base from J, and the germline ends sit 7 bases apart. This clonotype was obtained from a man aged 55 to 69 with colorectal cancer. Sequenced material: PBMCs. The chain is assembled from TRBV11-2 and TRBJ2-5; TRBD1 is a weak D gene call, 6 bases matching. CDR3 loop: CASSSTGQETQYF. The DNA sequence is TGTGCCAGCAGCTCGACAGGCCAAGAGACCCAGTACTTC.